The 12 T cell receptor beta chains in this list originate from one sample, sequenced in a study of ipilimumab plus nivolumab after autologous stem cell transplantation. Clones were read by immunoSEQ multiplex PCR, and TCRdb kept only the in-frame ones, dropping some. The sample yields roughly 10,000 clones, about 81% seen once. This specimen consisted of PBMCs, obtained in a trial of ipilimumab plus nivolumab as post-transplant consolidation. The receptors derive from a male donor with diffuse large B-cell lymphoma.

V usage is TRBV7-9 and J usage is TRBJ2-7; D gene ambiguous. Germline V gives CDR1 SEHNR, CDR2 FQNEAQ (reference sequence). Deletions cut 2 bases from V and 0 bases from J, with 8 bases between. The CDR3 sequence is 14 residues long. The CDR3 coding sequence is TGTGCCAGCAGCTTATCGGCGGTCTCCTACGAGCAGTACTTC. Amino acids: CASSLSAVSYEQYF.

The CDR3 coding sequence is TGTGCCAGCAGCCGCAAACCGGGACTAGCGGGGTTCCAGCAGTACTTC. Its translation is CASSRKPGLAGFQQYF. The chain uses TRBV13 and TRBJ2-7; 13 nucleotides line up with TRBD2. Germline lookup yields CDR1 PRHDT and CDR2 FYEKMQ (reference sequence). This CDR3 spans 16 amino acids. Trimming removed 5 bases from V and 8 bases from J; junction bases left unmatched: 12.

This clone was detected once. CDR3 nucleotides: TGTGCCAGCAGCCCCGGACAGGGGGCTGGACAGCCCCAGCATTTT. Its protein product is CASSPGQGAGQPQHF. The chain recombines TRBV28 with TRBJ1-5; 11 bases are a match to TRBD1. The V segment lost 6 bases and the J segment 7 bases; nucleotides outside the gene matches: 8. Germline CDR1 and CDR2: MDHEN and SYDVKM. The CDR3 has 15 amino acids. Supplemented by reference TRBV28 and TRBJ1-5, the full variable domain reads DVKVTQSSRYLVKRTGEKVFLECVQDMDHENMFWYRQDPGLGLRLIYFSYDVKMKEKGDIPEGYSVSREKKERFSLILESASTNQTSMYLCASSPGQGAGQPQHFGDGTRLSIL.

The chain recombines TRBV30 with TRBJ1-6; D is unresolved. Germline assignment: CDR1 GTSNPN and CDR2 SVGIG (reference sequence). This CDR3 comprises 15 residues. Deletions cut 0 bases from V and 10 bases from J, with 16 bases between. This CDR3 is CAWSVGGSTLSPLHF. The DNA of the CDR3 is TGTGCCTGGAGTGTAGGCGGCTCAACTTTATCACCCCTCCACTTT.

J is TRBJ1-5 and V is TRBV28, with D perhaps TRBD1 (5 bases). Germline CDR1 and CDR2: MDHEN and SYDVKM. V shed 6 bases and J shed 11 bases, with 20 bases lying between them. CDR3 length: 14 amino acids. The CDR3 is CASRPGLLRLSQHF. The CDR3 bases are TGTGCCAGCAGACCGGGACTCCTCCGTTTATCCCAGCATTTT. Using reference TRBV28 and TRBJ1-5 for the parts outside the CDR3, the full variable domain is DVKVTQSSRYLVKRTGEKVFLECVQDMDHENMFWYRQDPGLGLRLIYFSYDVKMKEKGDIPEGYSVSREKKERFSLILESASTNQTSMYLCASRPGLLRLSQHFGDGTRLSIL.

This clone was seen just once. CDR3 nucleotide sequence: TGTGCCATCAGTCTGACAGACTATTCTGGTGGGGGCAAAGAGACCCAGTACTTC. It translates to CAISLTDYSGGGKETQYF. The chain carries TRBV10-3 and TRBJ2-5; a possible D gene is TRBD1 (6 bases). V lost 5 bases and J 3 bases, leaving 25 bases between the germline ends. Germline assignment: CDR1 ENHRY and CDR2 SYGVKD. The CDR3 contains 18 residues.

The chain combines TRBV10-3 with TRBJ1-2; tentatively, D is TRBD1 (5 bases). The CDR3 is 16 amino acids. The germline V gene encodes CDR1 ENHRY and CDR2 SYGVKD. The ends were cut back, 0 bases at V and 6 bases at J, with 17 bases in the middle. This CDR3 reads CAISESIVGQGHGYTF. CDR3 nucleotide sequence: TGTGCCATCAGTGAGTCGATCGTCGGGCAGGGACATGGCTACACCTTC.

The chain recombines TRBV27 with TRBJ2-4; D gene uncertain. The CDR3 loop spans 12 amino acids. The germline gives CDR1 MNHEY, CDR2 SMNVEV (reference sequence). With 7 bases removed from V and 3 bases from J, the gap between germline ends came to 7 bases. The CDR3 here is CASTDDKNIQYF. DNA for the CDR3: TGTGCCAGCACAGATGACAAAAACATTCAGTACTTC.

The chain uses TRBV29-1 and TRBJ1-6, with D uncertain. V was pared by 1 base and J by 5 bases, with 6 bases between. The CDR3 is 13 residues long. Looked up from germline, CDR1 is SQVTM and CDR2 is ANQGSEA. This CDR3 is CSVEVANNSPLHF. The CDR3 DNA reads TGCAGCGTTGAAGTAGCGAATAATTCACCCCTCCACTTT.

The rearrangement joins TRBV9 to TRBJ2-1; 9 nucleotides match TRBD1. The V gene end was trimmed by 1 base and the J gene end by 4 bases; junction bases not matched to a gene: 3. This CDR3 spans 15 amino acids. Germline CDR1 reads SGDLS; CDR2 reads YYNGEE. The CDR3 loop is CASSVKGQGYNEQFF. CDR3 nucleotides: TGTGCCAGCAGCGTAAAGGGACAGGGTTACAATGAGCAGTTCTTC.

This chain connects TRBV15 to TRBJ1-1; 9 nucleotides match TRBD1. The CDR3 sequence is 19 residues long. Trimming took 1 base from V and 1 from J; bases not matched to a gene: 13. Germline V gene sequence: CDR1 LNHNV, CDR2 YYDKDF (reference sequence). CDR3 residues: CATSRARGGRQGENTEAFF. The CDR3 DNA reads as TGTGCCACCAGCAGAGCCCGAGGGGGGAGACAGGGGGAGAACACTGAAGCTTTCTTT.

In this sample, this clone turned up a few times. The rearrangement joins TRBV9 to TRBJ2-7; a weak D match, TRBD2 (6 bases). The length of the CDR3 is 16 residues. Germline V gene sequence: CDR1 SGDLS, CDR2 YYNGEE. Trimming took off 4 bases at V and 1 base at J, with 18 bases between the two ends. The CDR3 reads CASSHSPTSSSYEQYF. The CDR3 DNA sequence: TGTGCCAGCAGCCACTCCCCCACTAGCAGTTCCTACGAGCAGTACTTC.